This T cell receptor beta chain comes out of a study of blood T cell repertoires in COVID-19. There are 14 residues in the CDR3. The germline CDR1 and CDR2 sequences are SGHTA and FQGNSA. V was clipped by 5 bases and J by 3 bases; unmatched bases: 5. The protocol was immunoSEQ multiplex PCR, while the TCRdb copy is restricted to in-frame clones and leaves out a portion. The sample records fewer than 250,000 clones, 65% to 85% being singletons. Sequencing was done on a sample of PBMCs or T cells enriched from blood (not recorded which). The chain recombines TRBV7-2 with TRBJ1-2, with 8 bases identical to TRBD1. The source of this sequence is a woman under 40 who had recovered from COVID-19. The CDR3 region is CASSVLQGDYGYTF. The CDR3, as DNA: TGTGCCAGCAGCGTACTACAGGGGGACTATGGCTACACCTTC.